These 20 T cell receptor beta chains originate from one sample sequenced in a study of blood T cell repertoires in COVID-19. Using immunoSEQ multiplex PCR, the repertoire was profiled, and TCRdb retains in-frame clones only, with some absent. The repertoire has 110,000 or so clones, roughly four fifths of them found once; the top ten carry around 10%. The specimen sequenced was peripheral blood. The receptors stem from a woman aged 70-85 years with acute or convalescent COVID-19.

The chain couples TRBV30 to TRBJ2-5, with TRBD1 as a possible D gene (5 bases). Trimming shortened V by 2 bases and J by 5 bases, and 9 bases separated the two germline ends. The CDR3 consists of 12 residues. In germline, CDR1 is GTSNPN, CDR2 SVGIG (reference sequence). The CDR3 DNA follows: TGTGCCTGGAGTAGGGGTTGGGAGACCCAGTACTTC. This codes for CAWSRGWETQYF.

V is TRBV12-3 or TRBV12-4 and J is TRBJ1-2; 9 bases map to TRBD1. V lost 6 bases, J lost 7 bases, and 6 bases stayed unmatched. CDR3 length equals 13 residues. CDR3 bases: TGTGCCAGCAGAGGAACAGGGGGCCCTGGCTACACCTTC. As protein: CASRGTGGPGYTF.

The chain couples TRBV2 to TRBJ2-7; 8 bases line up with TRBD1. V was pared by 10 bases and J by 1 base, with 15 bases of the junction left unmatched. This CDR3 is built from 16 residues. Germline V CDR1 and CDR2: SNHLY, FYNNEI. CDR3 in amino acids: CATLPPRDRRSYEQYF. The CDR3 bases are TGTGCCACCCTCCCTCCACGGGACAGGCGGTCCTACGAGCAGTACTTC.

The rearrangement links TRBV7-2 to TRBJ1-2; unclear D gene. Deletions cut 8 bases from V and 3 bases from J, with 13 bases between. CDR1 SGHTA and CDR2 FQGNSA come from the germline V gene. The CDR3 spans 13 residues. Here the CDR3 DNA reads TGTGCCAGCTCCCCCCCGGGGTACTATGGCTACACCTTC. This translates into CASSPPGYYGYTF.

This CDR3 reads CASPLFVAGKNIQYF. CDR3 nucleotide sequence: TGCGCCAGCCCGTTGTTTGTGGCAGGTAAAAACATTCAGTACTTC. V and J are TRBV10-1 and TRBJ2-4; D remains ambiguous. The CDR3 has 15 residues. V was clipped by 8 bases and J by 4 bases, with 18 bases between them. Germline CDR1 is WNHNN and CDR2 is SYGVQD (reference sequence).

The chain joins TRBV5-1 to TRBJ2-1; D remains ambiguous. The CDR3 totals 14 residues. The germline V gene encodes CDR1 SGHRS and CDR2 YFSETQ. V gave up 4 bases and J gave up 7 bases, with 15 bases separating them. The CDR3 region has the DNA TGCGCCAGCAGCAGGTCCCTTAAGAGGAATGAGCAGTTCTTC. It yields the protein CASSRSLKRNEQFF. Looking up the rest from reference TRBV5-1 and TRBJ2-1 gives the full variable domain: KAGVTQTPRYLIKTRGQQVTLSCSPISGHRSVSWYQQTPGQGLQFLFEYFSETQRNKGNFPGRFSGRQFSNSRSEMNVSTLELGDSALYLCASSRSLKRNEQFFGPGTRLTVL.

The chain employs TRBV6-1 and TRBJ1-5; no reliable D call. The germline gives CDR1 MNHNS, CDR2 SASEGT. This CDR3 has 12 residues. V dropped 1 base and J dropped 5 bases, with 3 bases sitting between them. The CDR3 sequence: CASSEGHQPQHF. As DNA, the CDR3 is TGTGCCAGCAGTGAAGGGCATCAGCCCCAGCATTTT.

The CDR3 DNA sequence: TGTGCCAGTACCCCGGCGGTAACGATCAATCAGCCCCAGCATTTT. It codes for CASTPAVTINQPQHF. This chain uses TRBV19 with TRBJ1-5, with D unresolved. Germline V gene sequence: CDR1 LNHDA, CDR2 SQIVND (reference sequence). This CDR3 contains 15 residues. Trimming shortened V by 7 bases and J by 3 bases, and 16 bases separated the two germline ends. Together with reference TRBV19 and TRBJ1-5, the CDR3 gives the full variable domain: DGGITQSPKYLFRKEGQNVTLSCEQNLNHDAMYWYRQDPGQGLRLIYYSQIVNDFQKGDIAEGYSVSREKKESFPLTVTSAQKNPTAFYLCASTPAVTINQPQHFGDGTRLSIL.

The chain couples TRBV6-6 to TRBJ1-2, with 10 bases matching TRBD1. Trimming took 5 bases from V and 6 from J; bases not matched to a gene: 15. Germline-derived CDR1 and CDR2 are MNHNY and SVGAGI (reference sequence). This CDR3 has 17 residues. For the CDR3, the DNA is TGTGCCAGCAGTCCGACACTCCGGGACAGGGGACGGGATGGCTACACCTTC. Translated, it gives CASSPTLRDRGRDGYTF.

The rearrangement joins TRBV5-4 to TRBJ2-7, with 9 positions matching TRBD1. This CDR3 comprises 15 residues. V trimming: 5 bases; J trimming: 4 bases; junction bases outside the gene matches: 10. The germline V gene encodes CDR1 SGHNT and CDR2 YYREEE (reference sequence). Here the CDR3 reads CASSLPGTGLYEQYF. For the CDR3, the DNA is TGTGCCAGCAGTCTACCCGGGACAGGGCTATACGAGCAGTACTTC. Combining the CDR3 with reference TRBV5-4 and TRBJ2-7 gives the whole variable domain ETGVTQSPTHLIKTRGQQVTLRCSSQSGHNTVSWYQQALGQGPQFIFQYYREEENGRGNFPPRFSGLQFPNYSSELNVNALELDDSALYLCASSLPGTGLYEQYFGPGTRLTVT.

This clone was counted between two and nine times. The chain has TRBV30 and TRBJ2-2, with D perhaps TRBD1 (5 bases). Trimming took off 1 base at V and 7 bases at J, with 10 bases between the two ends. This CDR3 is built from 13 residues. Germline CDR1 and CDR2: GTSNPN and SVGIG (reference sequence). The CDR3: CAWSDFRVGELFF. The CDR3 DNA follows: TGTGCCTGGAGTGATTTCAGGGTCGGGGAGCTGTTTTTT.

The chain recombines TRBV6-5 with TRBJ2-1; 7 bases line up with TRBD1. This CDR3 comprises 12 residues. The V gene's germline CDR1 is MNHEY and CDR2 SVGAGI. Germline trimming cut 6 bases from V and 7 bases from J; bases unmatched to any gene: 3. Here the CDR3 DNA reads TGTGCCAGCAGAACAGGGGATAATGAGCAGTTCTTC. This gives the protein CASRTGDNEQFF.

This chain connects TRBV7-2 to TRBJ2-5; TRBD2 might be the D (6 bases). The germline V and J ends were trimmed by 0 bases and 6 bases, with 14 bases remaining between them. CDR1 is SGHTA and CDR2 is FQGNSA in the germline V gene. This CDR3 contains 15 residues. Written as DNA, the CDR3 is TGTGCCAGCAGCTTAGCATGGGCGGGAATGAAGACCCAGTACTTC. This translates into CASSLAWAGMKTQYF.

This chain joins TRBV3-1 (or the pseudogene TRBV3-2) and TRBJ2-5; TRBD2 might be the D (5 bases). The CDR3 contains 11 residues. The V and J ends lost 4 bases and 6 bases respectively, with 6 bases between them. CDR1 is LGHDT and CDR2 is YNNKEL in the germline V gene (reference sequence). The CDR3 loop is CASSRRQTQYF. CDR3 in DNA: TGTGCCAGCAGCCGGAGGCAGACCCAGTACTTC.

The CDR3 DNA is TGTGCCAGCAGCCCAGACAGGGATTACAATGAGCAGTTCTTC. Translating gives CASSPDRDYNEQFF. V is TRBV5-4 and J is TRBJ2-1; 7 bases agree with TRBD1. CDR1 is SGHNT, CDR2 YYREEE, per germline (reference sequence). The CDR3 contains 14 residues. With V trimmed by 4 bases and J by 4 bases, 5 bases remained unmatched.

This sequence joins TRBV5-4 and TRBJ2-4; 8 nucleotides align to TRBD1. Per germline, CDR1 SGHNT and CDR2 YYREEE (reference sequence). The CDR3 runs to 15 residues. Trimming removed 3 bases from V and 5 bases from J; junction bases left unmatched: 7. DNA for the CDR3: TGTGCCAGCAGCTCTCGGACAGGGCCCCAAAACATTCAGTACTTC. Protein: CASSSRTGPQNIQYF. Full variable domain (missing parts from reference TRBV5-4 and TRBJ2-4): ETGVTQSPTHLIKTRGQQVTLRCSSQSGHNTVSWYQQALGQGPQFIFQYYREEENGRGNFPPRFSGLQFPNYSSELNVNALELDDSALYLCASSSRTGPQNIQYFGAGTRLSVL.

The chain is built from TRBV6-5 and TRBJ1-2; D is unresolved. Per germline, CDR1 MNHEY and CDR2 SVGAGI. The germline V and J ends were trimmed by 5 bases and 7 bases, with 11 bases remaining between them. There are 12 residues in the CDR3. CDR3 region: CASSPTASGYTF. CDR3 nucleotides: TGTGCCAGCAGTCCAACAGCATCTGGCTACACCTTC.

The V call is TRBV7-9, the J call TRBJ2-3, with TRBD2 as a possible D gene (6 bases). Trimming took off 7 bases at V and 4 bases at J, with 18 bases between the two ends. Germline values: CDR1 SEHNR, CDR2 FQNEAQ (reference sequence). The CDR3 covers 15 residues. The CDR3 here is CASTPRAGSPDTQYF. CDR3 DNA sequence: TGTGCCAGCACCCCCCGGGCGGGGAGTCCAGATACGCAGTATTTT.

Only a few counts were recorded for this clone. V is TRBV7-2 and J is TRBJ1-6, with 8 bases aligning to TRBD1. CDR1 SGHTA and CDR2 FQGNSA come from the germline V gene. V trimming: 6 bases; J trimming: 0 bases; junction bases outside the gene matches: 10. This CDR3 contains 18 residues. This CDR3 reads CASSFSRQGSSYNSPLHF. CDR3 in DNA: TGTGCCAGCAGTTTCAGTAGACAGGGGAGCTCCTATAATTCACCCCTCCACTTT.

The CDR3 reads CASTPQRTTGNTGELFF. CDR3 sequence (DNA): TGTGCCAGTACCCCCCAAAGGACTACCGGTAACACCGGGGAGCTGTTTTTT. The rearrangement links TRBV19 to TRBJ2-2; a weak D match, TRBD2 (6 bases). The CDR3 spans 17 residues. Trimming took 7 bases from V and 2 from J, leaving 20 bases between them. Looked up from germline, CDR1 is LNHDA and CDR2 is SQIVND (reference sequence).